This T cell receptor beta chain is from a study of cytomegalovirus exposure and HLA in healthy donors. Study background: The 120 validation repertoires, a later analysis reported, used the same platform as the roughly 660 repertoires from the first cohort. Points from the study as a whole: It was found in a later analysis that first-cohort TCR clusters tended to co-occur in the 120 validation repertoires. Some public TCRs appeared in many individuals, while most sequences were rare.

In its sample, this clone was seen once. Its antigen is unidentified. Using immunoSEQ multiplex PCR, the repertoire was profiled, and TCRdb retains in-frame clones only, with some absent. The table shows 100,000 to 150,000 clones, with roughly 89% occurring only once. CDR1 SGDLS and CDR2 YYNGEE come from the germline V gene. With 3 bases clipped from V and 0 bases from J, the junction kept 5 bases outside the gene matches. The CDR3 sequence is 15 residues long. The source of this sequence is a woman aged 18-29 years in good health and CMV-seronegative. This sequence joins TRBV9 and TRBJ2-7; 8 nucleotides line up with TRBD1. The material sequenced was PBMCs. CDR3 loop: CASSGGTGPSYEQYF. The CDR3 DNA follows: TGTGCCAGCAGCGGGGGGACAGGACCCTCCTACGAGCAGTACTTC.